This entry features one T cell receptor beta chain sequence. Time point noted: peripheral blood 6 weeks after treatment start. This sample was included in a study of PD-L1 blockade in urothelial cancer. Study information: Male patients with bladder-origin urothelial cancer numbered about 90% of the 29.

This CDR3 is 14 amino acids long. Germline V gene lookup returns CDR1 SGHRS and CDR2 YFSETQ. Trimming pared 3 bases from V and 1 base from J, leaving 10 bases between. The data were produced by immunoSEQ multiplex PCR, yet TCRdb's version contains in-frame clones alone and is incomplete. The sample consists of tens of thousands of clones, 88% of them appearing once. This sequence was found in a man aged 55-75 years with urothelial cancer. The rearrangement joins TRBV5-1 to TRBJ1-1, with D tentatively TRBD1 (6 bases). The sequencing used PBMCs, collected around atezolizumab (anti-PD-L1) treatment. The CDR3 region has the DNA TGCGCCAGCAGCTCATACAGGGAGAACACTGAAGCTTTCTTT. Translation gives CASSSYRENTEAFF.